This T cell receptor beta chain was recovered during a study of OX40 agonist ivuxolimab in advanced cancers. Background on the study: The treatment was a fully human IgG2 OX40 agonist, ivuxolimab. Enrollees could have had prior anti-PD-1, anti-PD-L1 or anti-CTLA-4 therapy, which more than 30% had received.

With 0 bases removed from V and 4 bases from J, the gap between germline ends came to 18 bases. Germline V CDR1 and CDR2: LNHDA, SQIVND (reference sequence). CDR3 length equals 17 residues. This table comes from immunoSEQ multiplex PCR, and its TCRdb copy is limited to in-frame clones, with some not included. The table lists about 22,000 clones, around four fifths of them singletons. This chain connects TRBV19 to TRBJ1-2; D possibly corresponds to TRBD1 (5 bases). The input for sequencing was CD4+ or CD8+ T cells sorted from blood, taken in a trial of the OX40 agonist ivuxolimab. The receptor's source is an adult with an advanced solid tumor such as melanoma, head and neck, liver or kidney cancer. The CDR3 DNA is TGTGCCAGTAGTATAGATCTTGGGCAGGGAGGGACCTATGGCTACACCTTC. It yields the protein CASSIDLGQGGTYGYTF.